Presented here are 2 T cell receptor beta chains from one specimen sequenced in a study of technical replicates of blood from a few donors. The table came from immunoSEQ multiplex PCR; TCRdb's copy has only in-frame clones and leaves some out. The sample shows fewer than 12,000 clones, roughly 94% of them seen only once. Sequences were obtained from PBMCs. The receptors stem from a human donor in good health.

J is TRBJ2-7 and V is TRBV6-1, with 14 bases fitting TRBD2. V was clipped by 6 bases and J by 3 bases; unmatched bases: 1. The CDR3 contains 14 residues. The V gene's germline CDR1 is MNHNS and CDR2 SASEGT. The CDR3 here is CASRGTSGGYEQYF. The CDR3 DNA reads TGTGCCAGCAGGGGGACTAGCGGGGGCTACGAGCAGTACTTC.

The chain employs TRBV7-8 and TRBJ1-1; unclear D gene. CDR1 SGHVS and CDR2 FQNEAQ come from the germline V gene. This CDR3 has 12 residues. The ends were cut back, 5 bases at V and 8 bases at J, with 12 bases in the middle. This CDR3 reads CASSLNRGEAFF. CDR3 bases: TGTGCCAGCAGCCTCAACCGAGGGGAAGCTTTCTTT.